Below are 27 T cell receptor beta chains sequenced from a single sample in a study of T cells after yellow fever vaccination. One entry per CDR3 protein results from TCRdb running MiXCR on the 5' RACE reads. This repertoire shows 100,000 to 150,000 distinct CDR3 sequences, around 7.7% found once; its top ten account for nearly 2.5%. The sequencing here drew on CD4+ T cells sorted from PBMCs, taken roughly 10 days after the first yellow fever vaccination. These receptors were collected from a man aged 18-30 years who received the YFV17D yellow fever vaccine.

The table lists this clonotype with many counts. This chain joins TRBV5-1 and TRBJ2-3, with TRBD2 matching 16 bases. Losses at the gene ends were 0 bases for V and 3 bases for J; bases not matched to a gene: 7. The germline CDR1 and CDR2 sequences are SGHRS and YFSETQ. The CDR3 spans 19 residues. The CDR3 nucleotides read TGCGCCAGCAGCTTGGCCGGGACTAGCGGGGGGGCCGGGACAGATACGCAGTATTTT. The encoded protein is CASSLAGTSGGAGTDTQYF.

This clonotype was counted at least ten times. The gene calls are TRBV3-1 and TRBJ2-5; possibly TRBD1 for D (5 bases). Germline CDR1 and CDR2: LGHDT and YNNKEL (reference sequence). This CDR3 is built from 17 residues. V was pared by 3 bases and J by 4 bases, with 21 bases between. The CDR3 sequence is CASSHRRAGPARETQYF. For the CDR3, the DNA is TGTGCCAGCAGCCACCGACGGGCAGGGCCCGCGAGAGAGACCCAGTACTTC.

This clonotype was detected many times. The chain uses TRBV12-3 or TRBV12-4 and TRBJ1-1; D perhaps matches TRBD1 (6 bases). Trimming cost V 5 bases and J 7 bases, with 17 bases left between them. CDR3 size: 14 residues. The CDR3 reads CASSLADRTLEAFF. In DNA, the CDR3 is TGTGCCAGCAGTCTCGCCGACAGGACCCTTGAAGCTTTCTTT.

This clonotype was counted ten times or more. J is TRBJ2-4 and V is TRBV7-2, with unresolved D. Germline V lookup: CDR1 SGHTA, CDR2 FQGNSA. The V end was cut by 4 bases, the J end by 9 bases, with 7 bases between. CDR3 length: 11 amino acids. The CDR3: CASSSRSIQYF. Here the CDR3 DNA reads TGTGCCAGCAGCTCGAGGAGCATTCAGTACTTC.

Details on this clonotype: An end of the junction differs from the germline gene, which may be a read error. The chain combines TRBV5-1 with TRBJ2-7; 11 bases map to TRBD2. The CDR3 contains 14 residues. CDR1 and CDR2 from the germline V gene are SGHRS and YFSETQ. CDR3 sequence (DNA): TGCGCCAGCAGCTTGGCGTCTAGCGGGGGGACCTCGCACTTC. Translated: CASSLASSGGTSHF. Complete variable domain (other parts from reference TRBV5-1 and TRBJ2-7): KAGVTQTPRYLIKTRGQQVTLSCSPISGHRSVSWYQQTPGQGLQFLFEYFSETQRNKGNFPGRFSGRQFSNSRSEMNVSTLELGDSALYLCASSLASSGGTSHFGPGTRLTVT.

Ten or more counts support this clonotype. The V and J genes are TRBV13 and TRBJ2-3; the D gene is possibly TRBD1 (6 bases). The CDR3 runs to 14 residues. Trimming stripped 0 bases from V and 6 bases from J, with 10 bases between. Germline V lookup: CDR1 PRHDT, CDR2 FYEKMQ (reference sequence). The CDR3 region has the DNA TGTGCCAGCAGCTTAGGACAGGGATGGGATACGCAGTATTTT. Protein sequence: CASSLGQGWDTQYF.

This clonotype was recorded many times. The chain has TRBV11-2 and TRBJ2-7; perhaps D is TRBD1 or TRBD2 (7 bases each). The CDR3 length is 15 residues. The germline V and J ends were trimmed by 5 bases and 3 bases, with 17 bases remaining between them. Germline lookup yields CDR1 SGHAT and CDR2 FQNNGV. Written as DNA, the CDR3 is TGTGCCAGCAGCCCCCAGGGGGGGAGATTCTACGAGCAGTACGTC. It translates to CASSPQGGRFYEQYV.

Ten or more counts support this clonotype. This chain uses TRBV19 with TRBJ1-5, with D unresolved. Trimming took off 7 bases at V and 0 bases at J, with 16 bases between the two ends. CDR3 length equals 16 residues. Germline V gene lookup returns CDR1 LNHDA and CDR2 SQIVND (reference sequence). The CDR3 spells CASTPDRMYSNQPQHF. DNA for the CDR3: TGTGCCAGTACTCCGGACCGAATGTATAGCAATCAGCCCCAGCATTTT.

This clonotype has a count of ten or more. CDR3 amino acids: CASSPGPRTGELFF. CDR3 nucleotide sequence: TGCGCCAGCAGCCCTGGGCCCCGGACCGGGGAGCTGTTTTTT. The V gene is TRBV4-3, the J gene TRBJ2-2, with D unclear. Per germline, CDR1 LGHNA and CDR2 YSLEER. This CDR3 region has 14 residues. V was trimmed by 4 bases and J by 5 bases, leaving 11 bases between them.

The CDR3 nucleotides are TGTGCCAGTAGTATCTCCCAATTCAACACCGGGGAGCTGTTTTTT. Protein: CASSISQFNTGELFF. V gene TRBV19 combines with J gene TRBJ2-2; D call uncertain. Germline assignment: CDR1 LNHDA and CDR2 SQIVND (reference sequence). The CDR3 spans 15 residues. Trimming shortened V by 3 bases and J by 2 bases, and 10 bases separated the two germline ends.

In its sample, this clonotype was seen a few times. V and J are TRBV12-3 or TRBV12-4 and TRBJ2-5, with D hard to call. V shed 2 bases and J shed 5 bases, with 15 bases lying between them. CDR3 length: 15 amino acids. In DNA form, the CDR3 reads TGTGCCAGCAGTTTATCCCCAAACCCGAGGGAGACCCAGTACTTC. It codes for CASSLSPNPRETQYF.

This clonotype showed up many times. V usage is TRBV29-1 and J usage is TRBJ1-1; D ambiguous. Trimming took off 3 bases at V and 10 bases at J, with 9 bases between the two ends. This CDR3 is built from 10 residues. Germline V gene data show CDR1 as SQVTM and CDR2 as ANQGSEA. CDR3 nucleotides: TGCAGCGTTGAGCCGGCGGCAGCTTTCTTT. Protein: CSVEPAAAFF.

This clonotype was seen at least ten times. CDR3 in DNA: TGCGCCAGCAGCTTGTTTGGGTTGAACACTGAAGCTTTCTTT. Its protein product is CASSLFGLNTEAFF. This chain connects TRBV5-1 to TRBJ1-1; no clear D. The germline V gene encodes CDR1 SGHRS and CDR2 YFSETQ. This CDR3 is built from 14 residues. V gave up 1 base and J gave up 0 bases, with 7 bases separating them. The complete variable domain, with remaining parts taken from reference TRBV5-1 and TRBJ1-1, reads KAGVTQTPRYLIKTRGQQVTLSCSPISGHRSVSWYQQTPGQGLQFLFEYFSETQRNKGNFPGRFSGRQFSNSRSEMNVSTLELGDSALYLCASSLFGLNTEAFFGQGTRLTVV.

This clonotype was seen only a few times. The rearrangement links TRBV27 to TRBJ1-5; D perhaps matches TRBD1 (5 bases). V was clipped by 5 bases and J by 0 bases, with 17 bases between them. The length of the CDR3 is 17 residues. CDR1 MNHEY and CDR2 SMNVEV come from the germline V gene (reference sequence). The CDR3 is CASSPTRIRGSNQPQHF. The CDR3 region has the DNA TGTGCCAGCAGTCCCACCCGGATAAGGGGTAGCAATCAGCCCCAGCATTTT.

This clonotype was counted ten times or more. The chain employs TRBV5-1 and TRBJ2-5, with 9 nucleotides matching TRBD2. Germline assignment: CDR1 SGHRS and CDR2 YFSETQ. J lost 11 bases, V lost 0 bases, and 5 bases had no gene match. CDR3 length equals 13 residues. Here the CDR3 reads CASSLEPSGDQYF. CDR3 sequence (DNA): TGCGCCAGCAGCTTGGAACCTAGCGGGGATCAGTACTTC. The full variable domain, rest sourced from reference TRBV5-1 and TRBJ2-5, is KAGVTQTPRYLIKTRGQQVTLSCSPISGHRSVSWYQQTPGQGLQFLFEYFSETQRNKGNFPGRFSGRQFSNSRSEMNVSTLELGDSALYLCASSLEPSGDQYFGPGTRLLVL.

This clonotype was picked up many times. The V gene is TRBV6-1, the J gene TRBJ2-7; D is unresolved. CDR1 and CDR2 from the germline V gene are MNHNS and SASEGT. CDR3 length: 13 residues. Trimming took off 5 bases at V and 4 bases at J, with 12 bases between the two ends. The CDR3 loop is CASSPQDRYEQYF. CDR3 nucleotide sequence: TGTGCCAGCAGTCCTCAGGACCGATACGAGCAGTACTTC.

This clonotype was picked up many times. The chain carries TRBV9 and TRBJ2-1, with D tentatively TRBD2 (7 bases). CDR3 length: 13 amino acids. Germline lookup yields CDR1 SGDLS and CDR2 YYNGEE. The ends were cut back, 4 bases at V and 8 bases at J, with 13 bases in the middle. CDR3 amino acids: CASSSEGGYEQFF. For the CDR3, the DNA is TGTGCCAGCAGCTCAGAGGGGGGGTATGAGCAGTTCTTC. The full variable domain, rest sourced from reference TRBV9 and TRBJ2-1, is DSGVTQTPKHLITATGQRVTLRCSPRSGDLSVYWYQQSLDQGLQFLIQYYNGEERAKGNILERFSAQQFPDLHSELNLSSLELGDSALYFCASSSEGGYEQFFGPGTRLTVL.

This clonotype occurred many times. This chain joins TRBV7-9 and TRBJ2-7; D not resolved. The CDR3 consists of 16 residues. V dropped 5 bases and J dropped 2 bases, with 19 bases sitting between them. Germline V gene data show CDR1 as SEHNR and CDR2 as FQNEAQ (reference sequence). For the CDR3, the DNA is TGTGCCAGCAGCCGCGTCCCGGCAGGCAGCACCTACGAGCAGTACTTC. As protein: CASSRVPAGSTYEQYF.

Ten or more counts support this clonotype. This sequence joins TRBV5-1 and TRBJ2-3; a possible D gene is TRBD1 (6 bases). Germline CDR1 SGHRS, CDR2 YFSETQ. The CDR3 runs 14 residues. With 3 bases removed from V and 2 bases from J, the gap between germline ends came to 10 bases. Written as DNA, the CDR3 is TGCGCCAGCAGCTCAAACAGGGCCACAGATACGCAGTATTTT. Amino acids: CASSSNRATDTQYF.

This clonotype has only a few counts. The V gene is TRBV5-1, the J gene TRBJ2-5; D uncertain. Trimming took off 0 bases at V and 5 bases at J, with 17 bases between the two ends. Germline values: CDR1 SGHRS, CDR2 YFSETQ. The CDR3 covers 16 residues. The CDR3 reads CASSLGFDGAAETQYF. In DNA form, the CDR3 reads TGCGCCAGCAGCTTGGGATTCGACGGAGCAGCCGAGACCCAGTACTTC.

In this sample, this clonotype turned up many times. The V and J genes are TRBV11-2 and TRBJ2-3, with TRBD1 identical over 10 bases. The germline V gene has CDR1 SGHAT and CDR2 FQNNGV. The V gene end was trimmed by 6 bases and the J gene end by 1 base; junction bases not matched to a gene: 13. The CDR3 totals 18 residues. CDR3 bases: TGTGCCAGCAGGTTGACAGGGGGCGAACCGACCCGCACAGATACGCAGTATTTT. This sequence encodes CASRLTGGEPTRTDTQYF.

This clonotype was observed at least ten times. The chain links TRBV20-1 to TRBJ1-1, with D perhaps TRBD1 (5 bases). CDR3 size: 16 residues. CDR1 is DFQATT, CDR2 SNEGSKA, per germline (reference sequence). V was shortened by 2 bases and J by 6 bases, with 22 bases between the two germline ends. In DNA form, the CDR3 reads TGCAGTGCTAGAAATATTTGGGGCGCCGGGAGCGCTGAAGCTTTCTTT. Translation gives CSARNIWGAGSAEAFF.

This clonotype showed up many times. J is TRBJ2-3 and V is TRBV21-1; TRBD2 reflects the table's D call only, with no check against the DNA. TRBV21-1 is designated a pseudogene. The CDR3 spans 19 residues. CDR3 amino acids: CASSKERLAGGNSTDTQYF. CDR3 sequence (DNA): TGTGCCAGCAGCAAAGAAAGACTAGCGGGGGGGAATAGCACAGATACGCAGTATTTT.

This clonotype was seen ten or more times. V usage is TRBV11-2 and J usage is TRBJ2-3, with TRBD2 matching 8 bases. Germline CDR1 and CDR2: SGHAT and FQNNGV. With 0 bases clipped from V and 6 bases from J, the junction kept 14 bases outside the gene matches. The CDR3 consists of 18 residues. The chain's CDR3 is CASSLDLMGGGPGDTQYF. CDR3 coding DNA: TGTGCCAGCAGCTTAGATCTGATGGGCGGGGGGCCCGGGGATACGCAGTATTTT.

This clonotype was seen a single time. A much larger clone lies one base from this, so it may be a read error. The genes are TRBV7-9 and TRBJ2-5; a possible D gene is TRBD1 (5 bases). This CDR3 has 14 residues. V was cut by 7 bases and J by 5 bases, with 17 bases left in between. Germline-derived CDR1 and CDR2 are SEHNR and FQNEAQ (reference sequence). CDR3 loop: CASTPEGVLETQYF. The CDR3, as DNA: TGTGCCAGCACCCCGGAAGGGGTTTTGGAGACCCAGTACTTC.

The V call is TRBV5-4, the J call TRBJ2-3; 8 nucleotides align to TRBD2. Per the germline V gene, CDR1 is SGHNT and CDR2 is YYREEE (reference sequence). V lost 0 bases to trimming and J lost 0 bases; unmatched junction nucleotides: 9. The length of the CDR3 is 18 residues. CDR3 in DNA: TGTGCCAGCAGCTTGGAGAGCGGGGGAGGTTCTAGCACAGATACGCAGTATTTT. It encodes CASSLESGGGSSTDTQYF.

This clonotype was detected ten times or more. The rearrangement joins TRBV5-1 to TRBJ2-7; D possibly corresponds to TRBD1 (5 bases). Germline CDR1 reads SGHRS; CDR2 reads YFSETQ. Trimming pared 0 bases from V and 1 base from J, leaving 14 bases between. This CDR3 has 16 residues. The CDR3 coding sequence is TGCGCCAGCAGCTTGGTTGGCAGGGATAGATCCTACGAGCAGTACTTC. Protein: CASSLVGRDRSYEQYF.